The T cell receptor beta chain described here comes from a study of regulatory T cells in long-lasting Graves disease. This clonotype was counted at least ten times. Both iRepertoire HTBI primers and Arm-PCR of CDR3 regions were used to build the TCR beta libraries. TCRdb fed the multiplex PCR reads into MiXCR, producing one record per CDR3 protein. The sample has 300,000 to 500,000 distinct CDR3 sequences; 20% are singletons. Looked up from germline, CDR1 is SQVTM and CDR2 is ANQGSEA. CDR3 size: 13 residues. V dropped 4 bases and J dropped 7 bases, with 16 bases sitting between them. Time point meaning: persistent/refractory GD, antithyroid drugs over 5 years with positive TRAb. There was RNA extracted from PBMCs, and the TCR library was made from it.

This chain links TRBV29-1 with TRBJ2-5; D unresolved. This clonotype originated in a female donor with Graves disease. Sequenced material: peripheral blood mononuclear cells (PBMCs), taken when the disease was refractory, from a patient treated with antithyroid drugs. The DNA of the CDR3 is TGCAGCGTTGGGGCTGACCCCTATGGGACCCAGTACTTC. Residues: CSVGADPYGTQYF.